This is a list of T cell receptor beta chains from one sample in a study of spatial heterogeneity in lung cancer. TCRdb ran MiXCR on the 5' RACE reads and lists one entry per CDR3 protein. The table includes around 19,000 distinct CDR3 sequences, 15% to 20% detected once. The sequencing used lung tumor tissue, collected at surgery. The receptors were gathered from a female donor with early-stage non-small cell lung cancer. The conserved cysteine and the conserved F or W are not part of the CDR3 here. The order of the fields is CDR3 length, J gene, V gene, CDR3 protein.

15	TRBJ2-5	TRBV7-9	ASSLPPSTGDGETQY
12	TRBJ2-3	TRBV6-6	ASSIGGNTDTQY
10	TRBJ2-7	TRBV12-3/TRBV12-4	ASSPRSNEQY
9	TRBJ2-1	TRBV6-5	ASSSDTVQF
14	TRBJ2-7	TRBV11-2	ASSLGGTAISYEQY
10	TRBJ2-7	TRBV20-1	SARTGPTRQY
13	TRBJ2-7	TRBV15	ATSRDGQGYYEQY
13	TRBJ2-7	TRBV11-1	ASSPVWGATYEQY
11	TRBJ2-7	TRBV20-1	SATGTASYEQY
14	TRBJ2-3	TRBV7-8	ASSLGGVKGTDTQY
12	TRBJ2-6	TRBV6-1	ASSGTAGANVLT
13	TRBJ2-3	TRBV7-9	ASRPTSGLLDTQY
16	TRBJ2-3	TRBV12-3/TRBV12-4	ASSAYMGIPSSTDTQY
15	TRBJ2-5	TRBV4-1	ASSQGRRGSLGETQY
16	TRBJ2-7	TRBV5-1	ASSLRGTGPWSSYEQY
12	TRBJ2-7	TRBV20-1	SASGQGASYEQY
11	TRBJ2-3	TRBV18	ASRDSSTDTQY
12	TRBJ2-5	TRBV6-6	ASSTLDPRETQY
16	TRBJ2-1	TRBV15	ATSRFLTSGSSYNEQF
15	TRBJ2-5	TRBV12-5	ASGLVQLGPPQETQY
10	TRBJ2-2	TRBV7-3	ASSLNSGELF
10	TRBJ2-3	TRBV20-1	SARPDTDTQY
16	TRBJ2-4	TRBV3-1	ASSQGPPVGLAKNIQY
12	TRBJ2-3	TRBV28	ASRLAGHSDTQY
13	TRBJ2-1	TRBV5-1	ASSLGAKGVGEQF
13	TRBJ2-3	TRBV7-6	ASSLRTDRTDTQY
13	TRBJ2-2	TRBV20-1	SAAGDIRGTGELF
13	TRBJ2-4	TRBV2	ASSYPTSGKNIQY
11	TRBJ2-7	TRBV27	ASSSINSYEQY
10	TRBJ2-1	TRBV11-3	ASSFTSREQF
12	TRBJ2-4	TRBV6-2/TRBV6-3	ASSPRGAGNIQY
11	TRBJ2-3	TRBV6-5	ASSETGGGTQY
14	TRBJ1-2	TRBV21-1	ASSELRDPNPYGYT
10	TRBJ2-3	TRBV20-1	SARTSTDTQY
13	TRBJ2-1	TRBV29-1	SIGMAGGRSGEQF
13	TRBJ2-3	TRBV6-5	ASRRGGGAGDTQY
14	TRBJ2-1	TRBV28	ASILRGRGPYNEQF
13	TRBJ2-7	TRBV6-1	ASTDQGTGRNEQY
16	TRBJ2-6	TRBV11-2	ASSLAPTATSGANVLT
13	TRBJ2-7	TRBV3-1	ASSQGLVVPGEQY
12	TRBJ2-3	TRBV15	ATSKGSSTDTQY
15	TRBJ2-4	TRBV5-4	ASSLVLAGVSKNIQY
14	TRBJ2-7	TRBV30	AWKGYGLAGKREQY
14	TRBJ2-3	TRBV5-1	ASSLPGNQRTDTQY
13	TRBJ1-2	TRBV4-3	ASSQGETANYGYT
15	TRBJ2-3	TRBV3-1	ASSQEGGGPVTDTQY
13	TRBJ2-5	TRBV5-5	ASSLRQGLLETQY
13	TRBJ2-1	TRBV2	ASSEEGDRGDEQF
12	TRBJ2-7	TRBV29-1	SVKSLAGRNEQY
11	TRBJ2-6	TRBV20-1	SAPSSGANVLT
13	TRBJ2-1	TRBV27	ASRSLAGVGNEQF
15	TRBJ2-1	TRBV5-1	ASSLDFAGYSYNEQF
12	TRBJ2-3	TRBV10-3	AILLAGGADTQY